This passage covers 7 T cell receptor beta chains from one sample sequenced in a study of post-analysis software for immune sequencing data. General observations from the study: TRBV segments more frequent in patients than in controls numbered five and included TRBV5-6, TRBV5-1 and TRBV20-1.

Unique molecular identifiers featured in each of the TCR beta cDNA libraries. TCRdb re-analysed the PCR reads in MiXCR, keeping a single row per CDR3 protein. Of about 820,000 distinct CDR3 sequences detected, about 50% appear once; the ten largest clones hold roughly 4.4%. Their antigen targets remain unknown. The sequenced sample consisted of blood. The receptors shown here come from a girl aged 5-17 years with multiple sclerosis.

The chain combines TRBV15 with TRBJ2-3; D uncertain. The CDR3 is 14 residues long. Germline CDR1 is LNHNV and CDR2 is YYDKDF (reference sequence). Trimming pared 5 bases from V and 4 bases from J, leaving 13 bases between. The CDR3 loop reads CATSLSHPADTQYF. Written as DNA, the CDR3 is TGTGCCACCAGCTTGTCCCACCCCGCAGATACGCAGTATTTT.

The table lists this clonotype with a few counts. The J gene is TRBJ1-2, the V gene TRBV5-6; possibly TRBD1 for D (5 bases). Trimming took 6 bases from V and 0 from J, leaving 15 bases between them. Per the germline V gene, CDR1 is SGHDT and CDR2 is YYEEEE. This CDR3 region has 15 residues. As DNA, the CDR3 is TGTGCCAGCATCCTGGCCGGGGGAACTAACTATGGCTACACCTTC. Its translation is CASILAGGTNYGYTF. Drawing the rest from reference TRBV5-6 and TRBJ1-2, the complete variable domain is DAGVTQSPTHLIKTRGQQVTLRCSPKSGHDTVSWYQQALGQGPQFIFQYYEEEERQRGNFPDRFSGHQFPNYSSELNVNALLLGDSALYLCASILAGGTNYGYTFGSGTRLTVV.

CDR3 protein: CSATSGGNNYGYTF. For the CDR3, the DNA is TGCAGTGCCACCTCGGGGGGGAATAACTATGGCTACACCTTC. V usage is TRBV20-1 and J usage is TRBJ1-2; tentative D call: TRBD1 (5 bases). V was trimmed by 6 bases and J by 1 base, leaving 15 bases between them. Germline V CDR1 and CDR2: DFQATT, SNEGSKA (reference sequence). The CDR3 has 14 amino acids.

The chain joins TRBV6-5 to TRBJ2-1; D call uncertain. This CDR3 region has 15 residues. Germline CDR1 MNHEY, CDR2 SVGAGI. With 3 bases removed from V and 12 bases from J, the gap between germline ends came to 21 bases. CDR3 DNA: TGTGCCAGCAGTTATTCCAGGCTGAACAATGATGGGCAGTTCTTC. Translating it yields CASSYSRLNNDGQFF.

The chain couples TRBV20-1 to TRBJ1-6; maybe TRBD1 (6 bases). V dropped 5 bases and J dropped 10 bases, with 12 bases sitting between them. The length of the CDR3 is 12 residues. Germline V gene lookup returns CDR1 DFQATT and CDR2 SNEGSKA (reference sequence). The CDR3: CSARQEGSPLHF. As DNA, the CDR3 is TGCAGTGCTCGACAGGAAGGGTCACCCCTCCACTTT.

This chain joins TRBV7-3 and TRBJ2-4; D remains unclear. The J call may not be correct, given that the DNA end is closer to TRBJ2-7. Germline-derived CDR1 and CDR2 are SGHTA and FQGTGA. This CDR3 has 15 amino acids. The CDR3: CASSFGSGLRNEQYF. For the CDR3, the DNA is TGTGCCAGCAGCTTCGGGTCAGGTTTAAGGAACGAGCAGTACTTC.

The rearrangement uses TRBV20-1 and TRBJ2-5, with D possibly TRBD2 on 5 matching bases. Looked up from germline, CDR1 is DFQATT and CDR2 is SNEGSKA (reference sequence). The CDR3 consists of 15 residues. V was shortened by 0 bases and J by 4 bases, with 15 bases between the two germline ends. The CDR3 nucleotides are TGCAGTGCTAGAGACGCGGGCCAGCCTGGAGAGACCCAGTACTTC. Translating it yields CSARDAGQPGETQYF.